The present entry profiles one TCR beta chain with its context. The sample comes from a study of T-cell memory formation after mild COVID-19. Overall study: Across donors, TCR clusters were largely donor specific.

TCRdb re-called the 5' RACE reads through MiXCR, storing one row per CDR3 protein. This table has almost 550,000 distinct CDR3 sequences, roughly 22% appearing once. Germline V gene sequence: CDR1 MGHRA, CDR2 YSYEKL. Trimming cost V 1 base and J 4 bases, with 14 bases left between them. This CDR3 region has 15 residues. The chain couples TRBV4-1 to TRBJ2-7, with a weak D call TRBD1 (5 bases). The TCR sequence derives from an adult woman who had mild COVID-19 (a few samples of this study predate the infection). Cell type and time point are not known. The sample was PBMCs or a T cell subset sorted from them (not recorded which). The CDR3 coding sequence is TGCGCCAGCAGCCAAGTCGCCGCCAGGGATTACGAGCAGTACTTC. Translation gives CASSQVAARDYEQYF.